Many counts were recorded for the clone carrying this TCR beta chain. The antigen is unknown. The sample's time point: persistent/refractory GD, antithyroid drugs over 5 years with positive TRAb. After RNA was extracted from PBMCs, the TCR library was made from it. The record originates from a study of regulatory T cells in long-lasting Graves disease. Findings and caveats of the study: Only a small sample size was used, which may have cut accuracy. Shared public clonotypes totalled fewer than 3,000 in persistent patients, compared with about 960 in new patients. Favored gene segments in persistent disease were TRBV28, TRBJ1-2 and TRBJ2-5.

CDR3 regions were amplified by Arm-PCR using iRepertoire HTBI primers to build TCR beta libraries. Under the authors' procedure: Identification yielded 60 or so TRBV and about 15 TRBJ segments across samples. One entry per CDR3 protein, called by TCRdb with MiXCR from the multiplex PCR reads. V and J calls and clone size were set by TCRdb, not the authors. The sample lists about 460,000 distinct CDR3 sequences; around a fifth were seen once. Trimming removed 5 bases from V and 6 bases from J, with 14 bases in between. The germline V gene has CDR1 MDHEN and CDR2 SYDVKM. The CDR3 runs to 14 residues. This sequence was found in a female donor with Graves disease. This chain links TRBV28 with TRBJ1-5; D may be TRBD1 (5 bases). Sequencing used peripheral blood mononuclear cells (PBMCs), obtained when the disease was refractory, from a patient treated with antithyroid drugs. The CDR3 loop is CASSLAGMGQPQHF. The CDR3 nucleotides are TGTGCCAGCAGTCTGGCAGGGATGGGTCAGCCCCAGCATTTT. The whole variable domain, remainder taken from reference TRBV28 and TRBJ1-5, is DVKVTQSSRYLVKRTGEKVFLECVQDMDHENMFWYRQDPGLGLRLIYFSYDVKMKEKGDIPEGYSVSREKKERFSLILESASTNQTSMYLCASSLAGMGQPQHFGDGTRLSIL.